This T cell receptor beta chain derives from a study of identical twins. Whole-study results and caveats: High-abundance cord blood beta clonotypes had fewer insertions; memory repertoires showed none. Model-predicted out-of-frame TCR alpha sharing fell below observed values in monozygotic twins.

All of the donors were Caucasians in good health. With 0 bases removed from V and 7 bases from J, the gap between germline ends came to 4 bases. Germline CDR1 WNHNN, CDR2 SYGVQD (reference sequence). The CDR3 contains 12 residues. Each cDNA held unique molecular identifiers, and template switching gave it a universal primer site. From the 5' RACE reads, TCRdb called clonotypes with MiXCR, one entry per CDR3 protein. The profile shows over 250,000 distinct CDR3 sequences, 7.5% to 9.5% of them singletons. This clonotype was detected ten times or more. What it recognizes is unknown. The sample was also linked to a second study, of yellow fever vaccine responses in identical twins.

The specimen was CD8+ T cells sorted from blood. The sequence derives from a woman aged 18-29 years in good health. The rearrangement joins TRBV10-1 to TRBJ2-1; D unresolved. CDR3 DNA: TGCGCCAGCAGTGAGTCGGGGAATGAGCAGTTCTTC. Translation gives CASSESGNEQFF.